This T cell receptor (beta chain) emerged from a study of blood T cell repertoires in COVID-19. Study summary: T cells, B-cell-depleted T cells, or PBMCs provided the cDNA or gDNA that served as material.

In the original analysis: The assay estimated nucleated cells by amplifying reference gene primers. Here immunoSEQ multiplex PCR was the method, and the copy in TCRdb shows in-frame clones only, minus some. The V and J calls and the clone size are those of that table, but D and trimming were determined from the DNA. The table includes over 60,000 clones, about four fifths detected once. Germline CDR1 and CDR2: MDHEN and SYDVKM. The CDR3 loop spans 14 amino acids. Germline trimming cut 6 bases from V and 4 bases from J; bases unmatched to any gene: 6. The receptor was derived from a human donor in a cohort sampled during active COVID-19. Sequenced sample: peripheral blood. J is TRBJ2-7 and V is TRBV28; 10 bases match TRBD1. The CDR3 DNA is TGTGCCAGCAGCCGACAGGGGGCTTCGTACGAGCAGTACTTC. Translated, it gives CASSRQGASYEQYF.